This T cell receptor beta chain derives from a study of blood T cell repertoires in COVID-19 (dated by TCRdb to 2020 to 2021). The study in broad terms: The collaborator samples originated in the United States, Italy and Spain and spanned the acute and convalescent phases of COVID-19. The prospective study material was composed of cDNA or gDNA derived from T cells, B-cell-depleted T cells, or PBMCs. Deeply sampled blood TCRbeta repertoires from subjects exposed to, actively infected with, or recovered from COVID-19 were included in the dataset. The repertoires were made available in a free public database intended to serve as a resource for research on the immune response to SARS-CoV-2. Samples came from the ongoing ImmuneRACE study (first 160 participants) plus 1,254 subjects from 6 global collaborators. Nearly every sample came with metadata listing a de-identified subject ID, COVID-19 status, age in years and sex. Where available, HLA class I and class II types were obtained from metadata supplied by the sample provider rather than from assay-based typing. The research as a whole found: Clinical and demographic metadata were provided uncurated, with the amount varying by source and participant.

To note about this clone: Its recognized antigen is unknown. No much larger clonotype is one base removed from it; base qualities were not supplied.

TCRbeta CDR3 regions were amplified from genomic DNA by means of the immunoSEQ Assay, a bias-controlled multiplex PCR. As for the authors' bioinformatics: Within the assay, amplification of reference gene primers was used to estimate how many nucleated cells each sample contained. To quantify the absolute abundance of each unique TCRbeta CDR3 rearrangement, sequence reads were collapsed and filtered. For each sample, productive Simpson clonality was calculated as the square root of Simpson's diversity index over productive rearrangements. Held by TCRdb, this immuneACCESS table contains in-frame sequences only and omits some clones. Under half of the omission traces to an unresolved V gene where checked; the cause of the rest is unknown. The V and J calls and clone size come from that table; D and trimming were worked out from the DNA. This sample is represented by roughly 120,000 clones; 86% of them were singletons. The leading ten clones occupy about 8% of the sample.

A second Seattle source provided samples from volunteer blood donors who had recovered from COVID-19. Each collaborating institution followed its own protocols to collect whole blood in K2EDTA tubes. For TCRbeta analysis, collaborator samples were shipped as frozen whole blood, as isolated PBMCs, or as DNA extracted from either sample type. Based on the germline V gene, the CDR1 and CDR2 sequences are SGHRS and YFSETQ. The CDR3 has 15 amino acids, counting the end cysteine and phenylalanine. Of the read, only the CDR3 DNA is kept; its 45 bases are in frame from base 1. V is cut by 2 bases and J by 4 bases, and the space between the germline ends is 14 bases.

The sequenced sample consisted of peripheral blood. The sequence came from a man in his 70s who had recovered from COVID-19. This chain joins TRBV5-1 to TRBJ2-3, with a weak D call of TRBD2 (6 bases match). The CDR3 region reads CASSLLAAGSDTQYF. The DNA is TGCGCCAGCAGCTTACTAGCAGCCGGCTCAGATACGCAGTATTTT. The variable domain in full, with residues beyond the CDR3 obtained from the reference TRBV5-1 and TRBJ2-3 genes, is KAGVTQTPRYLIKTRGQQVTLSCSPISGHRSVSWYQQTPGQGLQFLFEYFSETQRNKGNFPGRFSGRQFSNSRSEMNVSTLELGDSALYLCASSLLAAGSDTQYFGPGTRLTVL.